The clone carrying this T cell receptor beta chain was counted a few times. This CDR3 contains 14 residues. The V gene end was trimmed by 4 bases and the J gene end by 2 bases; junction bases not matched to a gene: 6. Looked up from germline, CDR1 is SGHRS and CDR2 is YFSETQ. This entry is derived from a study of blood T cell repertoires in COVID-19. Assay: immunoSEQ multiplex PCR; the TCRdb copy retains only in-frame clones and omits some. The data show hundreds of thousands of clones, with approximately 92% seen just once and roughly 1.1% held by the top ten. This receptor was taken from a man aged 25 to 40 who had recovered from COVID-19. The sample was PBMCs or T cells enriched from blood (not recorded which). The V and J genes are TRBV5-1 and TRBJ2-7, with 7 nucleotides matching TRBD1. DNA of the CDR3: TGCGCCAGCAGCCTGCGCAGGGGGACCTACGAGCAGTACTTC. It translates to CASSLRRGTYEQYF.